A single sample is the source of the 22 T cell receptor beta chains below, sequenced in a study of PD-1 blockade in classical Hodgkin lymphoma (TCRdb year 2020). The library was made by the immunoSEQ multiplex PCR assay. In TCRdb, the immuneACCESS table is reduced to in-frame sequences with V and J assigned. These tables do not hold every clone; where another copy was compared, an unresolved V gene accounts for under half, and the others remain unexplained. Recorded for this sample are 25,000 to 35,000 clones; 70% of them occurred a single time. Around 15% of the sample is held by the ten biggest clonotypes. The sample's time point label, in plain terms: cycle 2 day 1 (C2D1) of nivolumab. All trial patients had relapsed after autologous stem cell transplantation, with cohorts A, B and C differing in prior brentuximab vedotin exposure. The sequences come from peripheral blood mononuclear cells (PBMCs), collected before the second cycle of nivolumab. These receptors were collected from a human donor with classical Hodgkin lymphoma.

The CDR3 sequence is CASSPVQGSYTF. CDR3 nucleotide sequence: TGTGCCAGCAGCCCGGTCCAGGGTAGCTACACCTTC. V is TRBV5-5 and J is TRBJ1-2, with D possibly being TRBD1 (5 bases). There are 12 residues in the CDR3. Germline lookup yields CDR1 SGHKS and CDR2 YYEKEE (reference sequence). V was cut by 4 bases and J by 9 bases, with 13 bases left in between.

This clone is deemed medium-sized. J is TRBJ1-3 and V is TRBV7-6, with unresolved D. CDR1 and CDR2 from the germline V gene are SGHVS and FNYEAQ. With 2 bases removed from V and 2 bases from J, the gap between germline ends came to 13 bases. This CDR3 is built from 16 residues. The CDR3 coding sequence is TGTGCCAGCAGCTTAAATGGGGAGTTGGCTGGAAACACCATATATTTT. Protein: CASSLNGELAGNTIYF. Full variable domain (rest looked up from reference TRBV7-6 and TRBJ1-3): GAGVSQSPRYKVTKRGQDVALRCDPISGHVSLYWYRQALGQGPEFLTYFNYEAQQDKSGLPNDRFSAERPEGSISTLTIQRTEQRDSAMYRCASSLNGELAGNTIYFGEGSWLTVV.

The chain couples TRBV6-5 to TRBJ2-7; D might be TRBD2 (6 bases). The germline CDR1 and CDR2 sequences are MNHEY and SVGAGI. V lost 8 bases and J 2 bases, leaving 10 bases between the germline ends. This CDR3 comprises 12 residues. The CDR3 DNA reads TGTGCCAGCGGGGGGAGACCCTACGAGCAGTACGTC. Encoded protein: CASGGRPYEQYV.

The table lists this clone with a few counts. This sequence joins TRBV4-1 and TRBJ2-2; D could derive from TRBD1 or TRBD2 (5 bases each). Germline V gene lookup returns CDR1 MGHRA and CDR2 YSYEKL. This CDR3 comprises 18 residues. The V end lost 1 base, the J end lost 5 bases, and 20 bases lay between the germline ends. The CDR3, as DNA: TGCGCCAGCAGCCAAGGAATTTTCGTGAGGGGATGGACCGGGGAGCTGTTTTTT. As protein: CASSQGIFVRGWTGELFF.

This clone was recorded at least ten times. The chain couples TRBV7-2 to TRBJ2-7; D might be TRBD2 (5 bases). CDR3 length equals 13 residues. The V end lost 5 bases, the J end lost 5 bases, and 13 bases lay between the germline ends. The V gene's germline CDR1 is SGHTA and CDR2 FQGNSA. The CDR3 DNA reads TGTGCCAGCAGCCCCCGAGGAGGAAACGAGCAGTACTTC. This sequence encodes CASSPRGGNEQYF.

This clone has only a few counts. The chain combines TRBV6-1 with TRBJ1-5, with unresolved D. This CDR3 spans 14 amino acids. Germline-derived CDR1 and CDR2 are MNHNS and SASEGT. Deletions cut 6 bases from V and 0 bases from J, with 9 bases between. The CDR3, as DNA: TGTGCCAGCAGCCGGACGATTAGCAATCAGCCCCAGCATTTT. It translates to CASSRTISNQPQHF.

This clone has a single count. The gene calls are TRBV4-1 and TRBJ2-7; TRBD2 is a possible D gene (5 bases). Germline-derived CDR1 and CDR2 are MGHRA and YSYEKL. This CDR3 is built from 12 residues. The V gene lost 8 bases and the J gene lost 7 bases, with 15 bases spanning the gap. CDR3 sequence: CASQDLTGEQYV. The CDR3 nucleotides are TGCGCCAGCCAGGACTTAACTGGTGAGCAGTACGTC.

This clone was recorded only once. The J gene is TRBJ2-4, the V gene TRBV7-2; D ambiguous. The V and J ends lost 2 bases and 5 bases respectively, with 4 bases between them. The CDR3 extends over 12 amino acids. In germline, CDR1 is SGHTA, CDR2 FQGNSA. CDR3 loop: CASSLIQNIQYF. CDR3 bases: TGTGCCAGCAGCTTAATCCAAAACATTCAGTACTTC.

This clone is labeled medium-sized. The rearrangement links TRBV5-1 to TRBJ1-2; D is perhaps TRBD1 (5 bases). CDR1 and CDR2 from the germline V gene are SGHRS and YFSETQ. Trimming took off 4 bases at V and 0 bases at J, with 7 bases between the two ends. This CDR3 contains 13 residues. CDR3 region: CASSGASNYGYTF. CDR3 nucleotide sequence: TGCGCCAGCAGCGGGGCATCTAACTATGGCTACACCTTC.

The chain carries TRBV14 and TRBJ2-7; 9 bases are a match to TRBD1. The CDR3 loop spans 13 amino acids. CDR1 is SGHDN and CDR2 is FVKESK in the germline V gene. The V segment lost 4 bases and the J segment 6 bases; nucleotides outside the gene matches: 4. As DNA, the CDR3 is TGTGCCAGCAGCCTCTCGACAGGGGGCGAGCAGTACTTC. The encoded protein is CASSLSTGGEQYF.

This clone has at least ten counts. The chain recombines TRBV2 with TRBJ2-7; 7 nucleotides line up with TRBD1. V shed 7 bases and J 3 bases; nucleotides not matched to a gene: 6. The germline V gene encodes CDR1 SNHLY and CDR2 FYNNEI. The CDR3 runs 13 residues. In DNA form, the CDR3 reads TGTGCCAGCACTTCGGGACAGAACTACGAGCAGTACTTC. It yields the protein CASTSGQNYEQYF.

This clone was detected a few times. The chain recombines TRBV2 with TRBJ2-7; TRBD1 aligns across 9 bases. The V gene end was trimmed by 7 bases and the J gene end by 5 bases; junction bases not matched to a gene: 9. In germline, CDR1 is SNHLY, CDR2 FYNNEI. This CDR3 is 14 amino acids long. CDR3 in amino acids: CASNSQGAGDEQYF. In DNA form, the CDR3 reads TGTGCCAGCAATTCACAGGGGGCAGGGGACGAGCAGTACTTC.

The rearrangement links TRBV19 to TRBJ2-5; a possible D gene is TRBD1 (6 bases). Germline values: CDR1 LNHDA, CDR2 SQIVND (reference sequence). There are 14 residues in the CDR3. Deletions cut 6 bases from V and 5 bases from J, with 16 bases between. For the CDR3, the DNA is TGTGCCAGTAGGGACCCTCACAGGGTGGAGACCCAGTACTTC. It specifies CASRDPHRVETQYF.

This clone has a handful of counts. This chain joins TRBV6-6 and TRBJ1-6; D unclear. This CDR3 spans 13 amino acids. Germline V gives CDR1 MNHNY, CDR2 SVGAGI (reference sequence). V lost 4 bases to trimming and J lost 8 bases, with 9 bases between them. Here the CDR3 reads CASSFSRDSPLHF. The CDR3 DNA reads TGTGCCAGCAGTTTCTCTCGGGATTCACCCCTCCACTTT.

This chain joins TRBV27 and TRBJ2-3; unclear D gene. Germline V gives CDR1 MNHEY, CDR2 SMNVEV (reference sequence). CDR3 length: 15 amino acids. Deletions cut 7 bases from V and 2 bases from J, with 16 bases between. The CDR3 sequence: CASKRVGPTTDTQYF. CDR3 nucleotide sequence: TGTGCCAGCAAACGAGTCGGCCCAACCACAGATACGCAGTATTTT.

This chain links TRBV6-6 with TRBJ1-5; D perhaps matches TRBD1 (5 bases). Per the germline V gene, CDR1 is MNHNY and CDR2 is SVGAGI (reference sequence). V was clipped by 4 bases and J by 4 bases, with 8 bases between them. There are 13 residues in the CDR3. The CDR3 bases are TGTGCCAGCAGTTCGACAGAAAATCAGCCCCAGCATTTT. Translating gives CASSSTENQPQHF.

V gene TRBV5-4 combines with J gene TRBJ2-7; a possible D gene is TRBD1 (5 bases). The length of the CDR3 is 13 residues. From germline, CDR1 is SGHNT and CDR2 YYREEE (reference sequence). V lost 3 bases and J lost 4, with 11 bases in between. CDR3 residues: CASSSDSGYEQYF. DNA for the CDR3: TGTGCCAGCAGCTCCGACAGTGGGTACGAGCAGTACTTC. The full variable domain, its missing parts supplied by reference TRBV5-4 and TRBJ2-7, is ETGVTQSPTHLIKTRGQQVTLRCSSQSGHNTVSWYQQALGQGPQFIFQYYREEENGRGNFPPRFSGLQFPNYSSELNVNALELDDSALYLCASSSDSGYEQYFGPGTRLTVT.

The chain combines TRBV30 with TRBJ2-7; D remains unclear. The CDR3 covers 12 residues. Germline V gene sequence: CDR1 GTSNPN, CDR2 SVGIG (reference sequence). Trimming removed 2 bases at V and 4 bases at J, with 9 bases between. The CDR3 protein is CAWSTTWYEQYF. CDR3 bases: TGTGCCTGGAGTACCACTTGGTACGAGCAGTACTTC.

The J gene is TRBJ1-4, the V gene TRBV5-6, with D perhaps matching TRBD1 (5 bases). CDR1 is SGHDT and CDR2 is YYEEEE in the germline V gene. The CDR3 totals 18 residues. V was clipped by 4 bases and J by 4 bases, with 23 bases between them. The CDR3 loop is CASSPHSGLHGGNEKLFF. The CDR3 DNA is TGTGCCAGCAGCCCACATTCCGGGCTCCACGGGGGTAATGAAAAACTGTTTTTT.

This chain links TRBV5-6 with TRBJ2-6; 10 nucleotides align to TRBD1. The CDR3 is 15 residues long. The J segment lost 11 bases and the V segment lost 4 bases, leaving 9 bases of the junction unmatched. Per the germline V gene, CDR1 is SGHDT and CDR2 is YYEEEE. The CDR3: CASSIHRDRGDVLTF. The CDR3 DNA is TGTGCCAGCAGCATTCACCGGGACAGGGGAGACGTCCTGACTTTC.

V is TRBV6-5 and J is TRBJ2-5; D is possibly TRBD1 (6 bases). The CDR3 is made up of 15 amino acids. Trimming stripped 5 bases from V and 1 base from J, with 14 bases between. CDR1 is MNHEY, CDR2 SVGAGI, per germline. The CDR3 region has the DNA TGTGCCAGCAGTAGGAAACAGGGTTTCCAAGAGACCCAGTACTTC. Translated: CASSRKQGFQETQYF.

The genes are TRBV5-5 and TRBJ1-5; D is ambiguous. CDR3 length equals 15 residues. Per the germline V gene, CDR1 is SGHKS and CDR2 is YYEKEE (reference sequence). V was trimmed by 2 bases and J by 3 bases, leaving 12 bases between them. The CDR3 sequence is CASSFAPGNNQPQHF. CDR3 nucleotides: TGTGCCAGCAGCTTTGCTCCGGGCAACAATCAGCCCCAGCATTTT.